One sample yielded the 27 T cell receptor beta chains listed below, sequenced in a study of T cell clonality in common variable immunodeficiency. Repertoires were generated with immunoSEQ multiplex PCR, while TCRdb's copy carries only in-frame clones and drops some. Singletons are absent from the sample, which has tens of thousands of clones. The specimen sequenced was peripheral blood mononuclear cells. These receptors were taken from a person aged 18 to 75 in good health.

In its sample, this clone was seen many times. Coverage ceases 3 residues before the CDR3 finishes, and the germline J gene fills in the end. This sequence joins TRBV7-4 and TRBJ2-4; a weak D match, TRBD1 (5 bases). Between the trimmed V and J ends, which lost 5 bases and 2 bases, there was a span of 13 bases. The CDR3 covers 15 residues. The germline gives CDR1 SGHVT, CDR2 SQSDAQ. The covered CDR3 bases are TGTGCCAGCAGCCACACGTGGACACCCAAAAACATT. It is translated as CASSHTWTPKNI. The full CDR3 protein is CASSHTWTPKNIQYF.

There are many counts of this clone. The read is 3 residues too short to cover the CDR3 end, so that end is filled in from the germline J gene. The V gene is TRBV5-1, the J gene TRBJ2-2; D is uncertain. Germline CDR1 and CDR2: SGHRS and YFSETQ. The CDR3 length is 15 residues. Trimming removed 3 bases from V and 3 bases from J, with 12 bases in between. The sequenced CDR3 bases are TGCGCCAGCAGCTCTTCTCTATATGACACCGGGGAG. It specifies CASSSSLYDTGE. The CDR3 as a whole reads CASSSSLYDTGELFF.

This clone was detected ten times or more. The sequenced fragment ends 3 residues before the CDR3 boundary, so the rest is inferred from the germline J gene. V is TRBV7-9 and J is TRBJ1-6; perhaps TRBD1 as D (5 bases). The V end lost 3 bases, the J end lost 8 bases, and 14 bases lay between the germline ends. In germline, CDR1 is SEHNR, CDR2 FQNEAQ (reference sequence). The length of the CDR3 is 15 residues. CDR3 in amino acids: CASSFWGTGDSPLHF. The CDR3 bases that were read are TGTGCCAGCAGCTTCTGGGGAACAGGAGATTCACCC.

This clone was picked up many times. The read terminates 3 residues before the CDR3 end, so the remaining end is supplied by the germline J gene. The genes are TRBV20-1 and TRBJ2-5; 9 nucleotides line up with TRBD1. V shed 8 bases, J shed 5 bases, and the junction held 9 bases outside the gene matches. Germline lookup yields CDR1 DFQATT and CDR2 SNEGSKA (reference sequence). The CDR3 runs 13 residues. The CDR3 region is CSPSYRGLETQYF. Incomplete CDR3 DNA: TGCAGTCCAAGTTACAGGGGGCTTGAGACC.

This clone was detected ten times or more. With the read ending 3 residues before the CDR3 end, the germline J gene is used to fill in that end. This chain uses TRBV14 with TRBJ1-4; the match to TRBD1 covers 10 bases. Unmatched junction bases numbered 3, after V lost 4 bases and J lost 7 bases. Per germline, CDR1 SGHDN and CDR2 FVKESK. The CDR3 has 14 residues. CDR3 DNA (partial): TGTGCCAGCAGCCCATGGGACAGGGGTGAAAAA. This sequence encodes CASSPWDRGEK. The CDR3 in its entirety is CASSPWDRGEKLFF.

This clone was recorded at least ten times. The sequenced fragment ends 3 residues before the CDR3 boundary, so the rest is inferred from the germline J gene. The chain joins TRBV19 to TRBJ1-2, with 9 bases that match TRBD1. In germline, CDR1 is LNHDA, CDR2 SQIVND (reference sequence). This CDR3 contains 13 residues. The V and J ends lost 8 bases and 2 bases, in that order; junction bases with no gene match: 3. CDR3 DNA (partial): TGTGCCAGTTCCGGACAGGGGAACTATGGC. It codes for CASSGQGNYG. The complete CDR3 protein is CASSGQGNYGYTF.

Points on this clone: The sequenced fragment ends 3 residues before the CDR3 boundary, so the rest is inferred from the germline J gene. The rearrangement uses TRBV19 and TRBJ2-1; D call uncertain. CDR3 length: 14 amino acids. CDR1 is LNHDA and CDR2 is SQIVND in the germline V gene (reference sequence). V lost 2 bases and J lost 6, with 11 bases in between. The CDR3 loop reads CASSIQVVSNEQFF. CDR3 DNA (partial): TGTGCCAGTAGTATACAGGTGGTCAGCAATGAG.

Many counts were recorded for this clone. The read halts 3 residues ahead of the CDR3 end, with the missing end drawn from the germline J gene. V gene TRBV6-1 combines with J gene TRBJ2-1, with 9 bases that match TRBD2. Germline V gene sequence: CDR1 MNHNS, CDR2 SASEGT. The ends lost 0 bases at V and 8 bases at J; junction bases unmatched: 8. The CDR3 runs 16 residues. The CDR3 bases that were read are TGTGCCAGCAGTGAAGCGTTCGGCGGGAGGGCCGATGAG. Protein: CASSEAFGGRADE. The full CDR3 reads CASSEAFGGRADEQFF.

This clone was recorded many times. The read ends 3 residues before the CDR3 terminus; that terminus is restored from the germline J gene. The chain is built from TRBV19 and TRBJ1-4; TRBD1 agrees at 7 bases. V was clipped by 0 bases and J by 3 bases; unmatched bases: 7. Germline-derived CDR1 and CDR2 are LNHDA and SQIVND (reference sequence). The CDR3 length is 17 residues. The CDR3 is CASSIDESGTANEKLFF. The DNA read from the CDR3 is TGTGCCAGTAGTATAGATGAGTCCGGGACAGCTAATGAAAAA. The whole variable domain, filled in from reference TRBV19 and TRBJ1-4, reads DGGITQSPKYLFRKEGQNVTLSCEQNLNHDAMYWYRQDPGQGLRLIYYSQIVNDFQKGDIAEGYSVSREKKESFPLTVTSAQKNPTAFYLCASSIDESGTANEKLFFGSGTQLSVL.

This clone showed up just a few times. The observed sequence ends 3 residues before the CDR3 terminus, with the missing tail filled in from the germline J gene. This chain uses TRBV7-2 with TRBJ1-2; perhaps TRBD1 as D (6 bases). Germline loops: CDR1 SGHTA, CDR2 FQGNSA. The CDR3 runs 12 residues. The CDR3 loop is CASSLQQGSYTF. CDR3 DNA, as far as it was read: TGTGCCAGCAGCCTGCAACAGGGAAGC.

This clone appeared many times. From the germline J gene comes the end of the CDR3, since the read stops 3 residues before it. The genes are TRBV7-9 and TRBJ2-4; D may be TRBD2 (6 bases). Germline values: CDR1 SEHNR, CDR2 FQNEAQ (reference sequence). Trimming removed 1 base from V and 0 bases from J, with 7 bases in between. The CDR3 runs 15 residues. This chain's CDR3 is CASSLVGGAKNIQYF. CDR3 bases read: TGTGCCAGCAGCTTAGTGGGGGGAGCCAAAAACATT.

This clone was picked up many times. The read halts 3 residues ahead of the CDR3 end, with the missing end drawn from the germline J gene. This sequence joins TRBV28 and TRBJ1-4; TRBD1 agrees at 9 bases. The germline V gene has CDR1 MDHEN and CDR2 SYDVKM. The CDR3 is 17 amino acids. The CDR3 loop is CASSRTGAPSGANVLFF. CDR3 DNA (partial): TGTGCCAGCAGTCGGACAGGGGCCCCCTCTGGGGCCAACGTA.

There are many counts of this clone. One end of the junction fails to match germline, which may point to a read error. The observed sequence ends 3 residues before the CDR3 terminus, with the missing tail filled in from the germline J gene. The chain links TRBV7-7 to TRBJ2-5; D gene uncertain. CDR3 size: 14 residues. Germline CDR1 and CDR2: SSHAT and FNYEAQ (reference sequence). The part of the CDR3 DNA that was read is TGTGCTAGCAGCTCAGGAAGGGCCAAAGAGACC. Translating gives CASSSGRAKET. In full, the CDR3 reads CASSSGRAKETQYF.

This clone was counted at least ten times. One end of the junction is discordant with germline, which a read error may explain. The CDR3 is cut off 3 residues early in the read; its end comes from the germline J gene. The chain carries TRBV4-2 and TRBJ2-3, with D perhaps matching TRBD1 (5 bases). CDR1 is LGHNA and CDR2 is YNFKEQ in the germline V gene. The CDR3 is 17 amino acids. CDR3 protein: CASSQDRSVRTQETQYF. The DNA read from the CDR3 is TGCGCCAGCAGCCAAGATCGTTCGGTCAGGACACAAGAGACG.

This clone was observed a handful of times. The sequenced CDR3 bases are TGTGCCAGCAGCTTAATCTCCCAGTCCAATGAG. Its translation: CASSLISQSNE. The full-length CDR3 reads as CASSLISQSNEQFF. The gene calls are TRBV7-9 and TRBJ2-1; D unclear. The read comes to an end 3 residues before the CDR3 does, leaving the germline J gene to fill in the end. Trimming took off 2 bases at V and 6 bases at J, with 11 bases between the two ends. CDR1 and CDR2 (germline): SEHNR, FQNEAQ (reference sequence). The CDR3 is made up of 14 amino acids.

The sample holds many counts of this clone. The sequenced fragment ends 3 residues before the CDR3 boundary, so the rest is inferred from the germline J gene. Other DNA sequences from this sample encode an identical CDR3 as well. The chain carries TRBV7-9 and TRBJ2-7; 8 bases agree with TRBD1. V dropped 5 bases and J dropped 4; count of bases not matched to a gene: 1. This CDR3 comprises 12 residues. Germline V CDR1 and CDR2: SEHNR, FQNEAQ (reference sequence). The CDR3 sequence is CASSRQGYEQYF. The DNA read from the CDR3 is TGTGCCAGCAGCAGACAGGGGTACGAG.

With respect to this clone: The observed sequence ends 3 residues before the CDR3 terminus, with the missing tail filled in from the germline J gene. This chain links TRBV5-1 with TRBJ2-7, with D perhaps assigned TRBD1 or TRBD2 (5 bases each). Germline V lookup: CDR1 SGHRS, CDR2 YFSETQ. V was clipped by 4 bases and J by 0 bases, with 20 bases between them. The CDR3 is 17 amino acids. Incomplete CDR3 DNA: TGCGCCAGCAGCCTGGCCCAGAACAGGAGGAGCTCCTACGAG. As protein: CASSLAQNRRSSYE. The CDR3 reads in full as CASSLAQNRRSSYEQYF.

This clone occurred many times. Read coverage stops 3 residues before the CDR3 terminus; the germline J gene supplies the remainder. The chain uses TRBV7-2 and TRBJ2-2; D uncertain. Deletions cut 7 bases from V and 0 bases from J, with 9 bases between. The CDR3 contains 14 residues. Germline V gene sequence: CDR1 SGHTA, CDR2 FQGNSA. The covered CDR3 bases are TGTGCCAGCAAAGTGGGCGCGAACACCGGGGAG. Translating it yields CASKVGANTGE. The CDR3 as a whole reads CASKVGANTGELFF.

The table lists this clone with many counts. The CDR3 here is CASSLQPGLTPRRSYNEQFF. The sequenced part of the CDR3 DNA is TGCGCCAGCAGCCTACAGCCGGGACTAACTCCAAGACGCTCCTACAATGAG. The V and J genes are TRBV5-1 and TRBJ2-1; TRBD2 agrees at 7 bases. The CDR3 is cut off 3 residues early in the read; its end comes from the germline J gene. The V gene's germline CDR1 is SGHRS and CDR2 YFSETQ. V lost 4 bases, J lost 0 bases, and 19 bases stayed unmatched. CDR3 length: 20 residues.

This clone came up many times. The DNA ends 3 residues before the CDR3 does, and the rest of the CDR3 is filled in from the germline J gene. This chain links TRBV7-9 with TRBJ2-1; D is unresolved. The V end was cut by 4 bases, the J end by 9 bases, with 10 bases between. This CDR3 region has 12 residues. Germline lookup yields CDR1 SEHNR and CDR2 FQNEAQ (reference sequence). The sequenced part of the CDR3 DNA is TGTGCCAGCAGCTCGTTATCGGGTGAG. Translation gives CASSSLSGE. Given in full, the CDR3 is CASSSLSGEQFF.

This clone was counted many times. Read coverage stops 3 residues before the CDR3 terminus; the germline J gene supplies the remainder. The rearrangement uses TRBV5-1 and TRBJ2-7, with TRBD2 matching over 7 bases. Looked up from germline, CDR1 is SGHRS and CDR2 is YFSETQ. V dropped 7 bases and J dropped 1; count of bases not matched to a gene: 8. The CDR3 is 14 residues long. CDR3 in amino acids: CASRREGTSYEQYF. CDR3 DNA, as far as it was read: TGCGCCAGCCGGAGGGAGGGGACTTCCTACGAG.

The sample holds many counts of this clone. The CDR3 extends 3 residues past the end of the read, so its final part is completed from the germline J gene. This chain links TRBV5-1 with TRBJ1-2; 8 bases match TRBD1. The CDR3 covers 15 residues. The germline V gene has CDR1 SGHRS and CDR2 YFSETQ. The trim removed 4 bases at V and 2 bases at J, leaving 7 bases unmatched. The sequenced CDR3 bases are TGCGCCAGCAGCGTCTCCGGGACAGGAAACTATGGC. Translation: CASSVSGTGNYG. The CDR3 in its entirety is CASSVSGTGNYGYTF. The full variable domain, with the rest looked up from reference TRBV5-1 and TRBJ1-2, is KAGVTQTPRYLIKTRGQQVTLSCSPISGHRSVSWYQQTPGQGLQFLFEYFSETQRNKGNFPGRFSGRQFSNSRSEMNVSTLELGDSALYLCASSVSGTGNYGYTFGSGTRLTVV.

This clone was counted between two and nine times. The sequenced fragment ends 3 residues before the CDR3 boundary, so the rest is inferred from the germline J gene. The chain carries TRBV20-1 and TRBJ1-2; D is unresolved. The CDR3 has 11 amino acids. Trimming shortened V by 0 bases and J by 7 bases, and 6 bases separated the two germline ends. Germline V lookup: CDR1 DFQATT, CDR2 SNEGSKA (reference sequence). CDR3 region: CSAREAVGYTF. The CDR3 bases that were read are TGCAGTGCTAGAGAGGCAGTTGGC.

This clone was seen repeatedly, ten times or more. The read stops 3 residues short of the end of the CDR3; the missing end is completed from the germline J gene. The chain has TRBV11-2 and TRBJ2-7; D is unresolved. Germline CDR1 and CDR2: SGHAT and FQNNGV. With 7 bases removed from V and 5 bases from J, the gap between germline ends came to 15 bases. The CDR3 length is 13 residues. CDR3 bases read: TGTGCCAGCAACAAAAACGCAGGTGACGAG. Translating gives CASNKNAGDE. The whole CDR3 region reads CASNKNAGDEQYF.

This clone was seen ten or more times. The CDR3 end lies 3 residues beyond the end of the read and is filled in from the germline J gene. The chain uses TRBV6-9 and TRBJ2-7, with TRBD2 matching over 14 bases. J was trimmed by 4 bases and V by 8 bases; bases with no gene match: 10. The CDR3 is 16 amino acids. Germline CDR1 and CDR2: MNHGY and SVAAGI. The chain's CDR3 is CASGTSGRKIKYEQYF. The part of the CDR3 DNA that was read is TGTGCCAGCGGGACTAGCGGGAGAAAGATTAAATACGAG.

This clone was seen ten or more times. The CDR3 here is CASSIGPRGLNSGNTIYF. Partial CDR3 DNA: TGTGCCAGTAGTATAGGCCCACGGGGACTTAACTCTGGAAACACC. The chain recombines TRBV19 with TRBJ1-3; D possibly corresponds to TRBD1 (5 bases). The CDR3 is cut off 3 residues early in the read; its end comes from the germline J gene. The CDR3 is 18 residues long. CDR1 and CDR2 from the germline V gene are LNHDA and SQIVND (reference sequence). The ends were cut back, 1 base at V and 0 bases at J, with 16 bases in the middle.

This clone was seen more than once but under ten times. The sequence runs out 3 residues before the end of the CDR3; the remainder is reconstructed from the germline J gene. The rearrangement links TRBV7-2 to TRBJ2-7; TRBD1 agrees at 7 bases. Germline CDR1 and CDR2: SGHTA and FQGNSA. The CDR3 has 14 residues. With 6 bases clipped from V and 3 bases from J, the junction kept 8 bases outside the gene matches. The CDR3 reads CASSLGQAFYEQYF. The CDR3 DNA, read in part, is TGTGCCAGCAGTCTAGGACAGGCTTTCTACGAG.